This TCR beta chain was sequenced in a study of OX40 agonist ivuxolimab in advanced cancers. For the study at large: Patients receiving dose escalation had hepatocellular carcinoma, melanoma, renal cell or head and neck cancer. Whole-study results and caveats: The study did not work out the antigen specificity of the expanded peripheral T cells. There was clonal expansion of CD4+ and CD8+ blood T cells by week 6 at 0.1 to 3.0 mg/kg.

As regards this clone: Its antigen is not identified.

TCRdb keeps only in-frame clones here, not all; method: immunoSEQ multiplex PCR. Of about 51,000 clones in the sample, around 77% were seen once. Sequenced here: CD4+ or CD8+ T cells sorted from blood, sampled in a trial of the OX40 agonist ivuxolimab. The clonotype comes from an adult with an advanced solid tumor such as melanoma, head and neck, liver or kidney cancer.

In DNA, the CDR3 is TGTGCCAGTAGTATAAGCATGGGCGGACAAGAGACCCAGTACTTC. Translating it yields CASSISMGGQETQYF. This sequence joins TRBV19 and TRBJ2-5, with unresolved D. Germline-derived CDR1 and CDR2 are LNHDA and SQIVND (reference sequence). This CDR3 is 15 amino acids long. V lost 2 bases to trimming and J lost 2 bases, with 12 bases between them.